These 11 T cell receptor beta chains share one sample of origin, sequenced in a study of shared clonotypes between healthy human individuals. CD45RO-negative, CCR7-positively selected cells formed the naive CD8 fraction, excluding terminally differentiated effector memory CD45RA+ cells. TCRdb keeps only in-frame clones here, not all; method: immunoSEQ multiplex PCR. The sample lists around 2.1 million clones; 85% to 95% were seen once. The sample was naive CD8+ T cells from PBMCs. These receptors came from a man aged 18 to 29 in good health. Some clones in this sample may be carry-over from other donors' samples.

The V and J genes are TRBV6-6 and TRBJ2-3; unclear D gene. Germline CDR1 MNHNY, CDR2 SVGAGI (reference sequence). The CDR3 extends over 15 amino acids. V was shortened by 4 bases and J by 2 bases, with 13 bases between the two germline ends. The CDR3 reads CASSSARPNTDTQYF. The DNA for the CDR3 is TGTGCCAGCAGTTCCGCAAGGCCCAACACAGATACGCAGTATTTT.

This chain links TRBV7-9 with TRBJ1-2; D gene uncertain. Trimming removed 0 bases from V and 6 bases from J, with 8 bases in between. The CDR3 totals 13 residues. CDR1 and CDR2 from the germline V gene are SEHNR and FQNEAQ (reference sequence). The CDR3 spells CASSLAPDHGYTF. The CDR3 DNA reads TGTGCCAGCAGCTTAGCTCCCGACCATGGCTACACCTTC.

The V and J genes are TRBV4-1 and TRBJ2-7, with 14 bases that match TRBD2. This CDR3 contains 15 residues. Germline CDR1 reads MGHRA; CDR2 reads YSYEKL. V shed 4 bases and J 3 bases; nucleotides not matched to a gene: 2. The CDR3 loop is CASSPGLAGDYEQYF. The DNA of the CDR3 is TGCGCCAGCAGCCCGGGACTAGCGGGAGACTACGAGCAGTACTTC.

The gene calls are TRBV10-3 and TRBJ2-7; D unresolved. The V gene lost 3 bases and the J gene lost 3 bases, with 6 bases spanning the gap. Per the germline V gene, CDR1 is ENHRY and CDR2 is SYGVKD. The CDR3 covers 12 residues. The CDR3 loop is CAISDILYEQYF. The CDR3 DNA reads as TGTGCCATCAGTGACATCCTCTACGAGCAGTACTTC.

This clone was seen just once. The V call is TRBV6-1, the J call TRBJ2-7, with D unclear. V was cut by 7 bases and J by 5 bases, with 21 bases left in between. CDR1 and CDR2 from the germline V gene are MNHNS and SASEGT. The CDR3 runs 15 residues. CDR3 DNA sequence: TGTGCCAGCACTTTGATCGCCCATTCCTACCACGAGCAGTACTTC. Protein sequence: CASTLIAHSYHEQYF.

About this clone itself: In the same sample, other DNA sequences code for this CDR3. This rearrangement joins TRBV19 to TRBJ2-2; 8 positions agree with TRBD1. Germline trimming cut 3 bases from V and 3 bases from J; bases unmatched to any gene: 3. In germline, CDR1 is LNHDA, CDR2 SQIVND (reference sequence). CDR3 length equals 15 residues. CDR3 protein: CASSIGTGYTGELFF. CDR3 nucleotide sequence: TGTGCCAGTAGTATTGGGACAGGATACACCGGGGAGCTGTTTTTT.

The chain uses TRBV28 and TRBJ2-1; unclear D gene. Germline CDR1 and CDR2: MDHEN and SYDVKM. The V end was cut by 6 bases, the J end by 2 bases, with 14 bases between. This CDR3 is 15 amino acids long. CDR3 in amino acids: CASSPYRVPYNEQFF. The CDR3 region has the DNA TGTGCCAGCAGCCCCTATAGAGTCCCCTACAATGAGCAGTTCTTC.

The CDR3 bases are TGTGCCAGCAGCACTAGGACAGAGCCTAACTATGGCTACACCTTC. Translation gives CASSTRTEPNYGYTF. The J gene is TRBJ1-2, the V gene TRBV11-2, with D maybe TRBD1 (6 bases). The germline V gene has CDR1 SGHAT and CDR2 FQNNGV. Between the trimmed V and J ends, which lost 5 bases and 0 bases, there was a span of 13 bases. This CDR3 has 15 amino acids.

To note about this clone: Additional DNA sequences in this sample encode the identical CDR3. The V and J genes are TRBV27 and TRBJ2-7, with D unclear. Per the germline V gene, CDR1 is MNHEY and CDR2 is SMNVEV (reference sequence). V lost 5 bases and J lost 5, with 7 bases in between. This CDR3 comprises 11 residues. The CDR3 region is CASSLGNEQYF. In DNA form, the CDR3 reads TGTGCCAGCAGTCTGGGCAACGAGCAGTACTTC.

This sequence joins TRBV6-5 and TRBJ1-3; D gene ambiguous. Germline V lookup: CDR1 MNHEY, CDR2 SVGAGI. V gave up 5 bases and J gave up 4 bases, with 15 bases separating them. The CDR3 contains 15 residues. CDR3 in DNA: TGTGCCAGCAGTGTATTCCCAGGCAGGGGAAACACCATATATTTT. Amino acid sequence: CASSVFPGRGNTIYF.

The CDR3 is CSVEDDRGQSYNEQFF. CDR3 nucleotides: TGCAGCGTTGAAGATGACAGGGGCCAGAGCTACAATGAGCAGTTCTTC. The chain joins TRBV29-1 to TRBJ2-1, with 8 bases lining up with TRBD1. The germline V gene encodes CDR1 SQVTM and CDR2 ANQGSEA. With 0 bases clipped from V and 3 bases from J, the junction kept 7 bases outside the gene matches. The CDR3 has 16 residues.